This is a list of T cell receptor beta chains from one sample in a study of CD8+CD57+ T cells in acquired aplastic anemia. TCRdb re-called the reads with MiXCR, one entry per CDR3 protein. This sample has about 220,000 distinct CDR3 sequences, with 34% found just once. Sample: sorted CD4+, CD8+, or CD8+CD57+ T cells (not recorded which) from PBMCs. All receptors derive from a human donor in good health, serving as a control. The CDR3 runs from the conserved cysteine through the conserved F or W. Fields, in order: V gene, CDR3 length, J gene, clone size, D gene, CDR3 protein, CDR3 DNA. D genes are given only for firm matches. Where a row states a size, it is once, few, many or the class of an expanded clone; other rows omit it.

v_gene: TRBV11-2
len: 17
j_gene: TRBJ2-2
abundance: few
d_gene: TRBD2
CDR3aa: CASSLFPLAGVPGELFF
CDR3nt: TGTGCCAGCAGCTTGTTCCCGCTAGCGGGAGTCCCCGGGGAGCTGTTTTTT

v_gene: TRBV20-1
len: 16
j_gene: TRBJ2-7
abundance: many
d_gene: TRBD2
CDR3aa: CSAPMTSGGSPLEQYF
CDR3nt: TGCAGTGCTCCCATGACTAGCGGGGGCTCCCCTTTGGAGCAGTACTTC

v_gene: TRBV4-1
len: 17
j_gene: TRBJ2-7
abundance: NA
d_gene: NA
CDR3aa: CASSQLFAGQYPYEQYF
CDR3nt: TGCGCCAGCAGCCAACTTTTTGCGGGACAGTACCCCTACGAGCAGTACTTC

v_gene: TRBV2
len: 13
j_gene: TRBJ2-7
abundance: NA
d_gene: NA
CDR3aa: CASRENYGYEQYF
CDR3nt: TGTGCCAGCCGGGAGAACTATGGCTACGAGCAGTACTTC

v_gene: TRBV24-1
len: 15
j_gene: TRBJ2-2
abundance: NA
d_gene: NA
CDR3aa: CATSDLFQDTGELVF
CDR3nt: TGTGCCACCAGTGATTTGTTCCAGGACACCGGGGAGCTGGTTTTT

v_gene: TRBV2
len: 15
j_gene: TRBJ1-2
abundance: few
d_gene: TRBD1
CDR3aa: CASSPSGRGPYGYTF
CDR3nt: TGTGCCAGCAGTCCATCCGGCAGGGGGCCCTATGGCTACACCTTC

v_gene: TRBV4-1
len: 15
j_gene: TRBJ1-3
abundance: NA
d_gene: NA
CDR3aa: CASSQVLASGNTIYF
CDR3nt: TGCGCCAGCAGCCAAGTGTTAGCCTCTGGAAACACCATATATTTT

v_gene: TRBV2
len: 11
j_gene: TRBJ2-1
abundance: many
d_gene: NA
CDR3aa: CASSKDNEQFF
CDR3nt: TGTGCCAGTAGTAAGGACAATGAGCAGTTCTTC

v_gene: TRBV5-1
len: 15
j_gene: TRBJ2-5
abundance: few
d_gene: NA
CDR3aa: CASSYAETPQETQYF
CDR3nt: TGCGCCAGCAGCTACGCCGAGACTCCGCAAGAGACCCAGTACTTC

v_gene: TRBV19
len: 14
j_gene: TRBJ2-7
abundance: many
d_gene: NA
CDR3aa: CASSRTSSLYEQYF
CDR3nt: TGTGCCAGTAGTAGGACCTCCAGCCTCTACGAGCAGTACTTC

v_gene: TRBV2
len: 12
j_gene: TRBJ2-5
abundance: NA
d_gene: NA
CDR3aa: CASRGNEETQYF
CDR3nt: TGTGCCAGCAGAGGGAATGAGGAGACCCAGTACTTC

v_gene: TRBV20-1
len: 12
j_gene: TRBJ2-2
abundance: few
d_gene: NA
CDR3aa: CSARDNTGELFF
CDR3nt: TGCAGTGCTAGAGACAACACCGGGGAGCTGTTTTTT

v_gene: TRBV6-5
len: 14
j_gene: TRBJ2-1
abundance: once
d_gene: NA
CDR3aa: CASSYRDSRYEQFF
CDR3nt: TGTGCCAGCAGTTACAGGGACTCCCGTTATGAGCAGTTCTTC

v_gene: TRBV3-1
len: 15
j_gene: TRBJ1-6
abundance: NA
d_gene: NA
CDR3aa: CASSLGGTGPSPLHF
CDR3nt: TGTGCCAGCAGCTTAGGAGGTACAGGGCCGTCCCCCCTCCACTTT

v_gene: TRBV5-6
len: 16
j_gene: TRBJ1-2
abundance: many
d_gene: NA
CDR3aa: CASSADRTQKEGGYTF
CDR3nt: TGTGCCAGCAGCGCTGACAGGACCCAGAAGGAGGGTGGCTACACCTTC

v_gene: TRBV12-3/TRBV12-4
len: 13
j_gene: TRBJ2-7
abundance: NA
d_gene: NA
CDR3aa: CASSARWSDEQYF
CDR3nt: TGTGCCAGCAGTGCTAGGTGGTCGGACGAGCAGTACTTC

v_gene: TRBV20-1
len: 16
j_gene: TRBJ1-5
abundance: NA
d_gene: NA
CDR3aa: CSAREGTGTPNQPQHF
CDR3nt: TGCAGTGCTAGAGAGGGGACCGGGACACCGAATCAGCCCCAGCATTTT

v_gene: TRBV19
len: 16
j_gene: TRBJ1-3
abundance: NA
d_gene: NA
CDR3aa: CASSTYGGSSGNTIYF
CDR3nt: TGTGCCAGTAGTACCTACGGCGGCAGCTCTGGAAACACCATATATTTT

v_gene: TRBV10-2
len: 12
j_gene: TRBJ1-1
abundance: many
d_gene: NA
CDR3aa: CASIGWNTEAFF
CDR3nt: TGCGCCAGCATTGGTTGGAACACTGAAGCTTTCTTT

v_gene: TRBV29-1
len: 15
j_gene: TRBJ1-4
abundance: few
d_gene: TRBD1
CDR3aa: CSVGTGLSTNEKLFF
CDR3nt: TGCAGCGTTGGGACAGGGCTCTCAACTAATGAAAAACTGTTTTTT